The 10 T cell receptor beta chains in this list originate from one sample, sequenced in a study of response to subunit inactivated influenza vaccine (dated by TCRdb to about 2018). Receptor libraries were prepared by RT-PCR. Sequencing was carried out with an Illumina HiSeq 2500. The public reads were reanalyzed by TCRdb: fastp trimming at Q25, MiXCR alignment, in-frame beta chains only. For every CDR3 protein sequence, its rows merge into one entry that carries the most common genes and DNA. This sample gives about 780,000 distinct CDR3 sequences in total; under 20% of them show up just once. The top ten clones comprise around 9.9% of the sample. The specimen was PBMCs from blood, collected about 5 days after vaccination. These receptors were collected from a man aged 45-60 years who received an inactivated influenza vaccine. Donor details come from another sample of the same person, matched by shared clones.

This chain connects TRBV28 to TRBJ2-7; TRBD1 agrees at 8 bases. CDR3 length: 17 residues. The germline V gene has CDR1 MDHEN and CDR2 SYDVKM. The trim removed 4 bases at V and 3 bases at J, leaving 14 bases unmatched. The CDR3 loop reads CASSSPSRTGNLYEQYF. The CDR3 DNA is TGTGCCAGCAGTTCCCCCTCCCGGACAGGGAACCTCTACGAGCAGTACTTC.

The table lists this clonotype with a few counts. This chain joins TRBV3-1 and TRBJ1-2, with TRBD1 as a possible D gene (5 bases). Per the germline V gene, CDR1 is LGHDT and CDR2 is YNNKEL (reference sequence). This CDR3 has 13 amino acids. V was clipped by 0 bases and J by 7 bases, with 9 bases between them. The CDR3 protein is CASSQERDGGYTF. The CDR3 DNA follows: TGTGCCAGCAGCCAAGAGAGGGACGGTGGCTACACCTTC.

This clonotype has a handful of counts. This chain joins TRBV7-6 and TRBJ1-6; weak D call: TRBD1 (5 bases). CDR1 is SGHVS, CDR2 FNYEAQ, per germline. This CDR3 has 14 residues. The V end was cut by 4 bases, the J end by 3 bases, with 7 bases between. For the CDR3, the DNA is TGTGCCAGCAGCTCGACAGTCTATAATTCACCCCTCCACTTT. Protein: CASSSTVYNSPLHF.

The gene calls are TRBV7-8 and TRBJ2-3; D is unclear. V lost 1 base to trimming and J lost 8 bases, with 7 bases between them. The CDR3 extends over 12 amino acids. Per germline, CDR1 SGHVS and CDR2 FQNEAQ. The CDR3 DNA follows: TGTGCCAGCAGCTTAGATATAGCTACGCAGTATTTT. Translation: CASSLDIATQYF.

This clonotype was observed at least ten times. In DNA, the CDR3 is TGTGCCAGCAAAGGGACTAGCGGGGACAATGAGCAGTTCTTC. Amino acid sequence: CASKGTSGDNEQFF. The chain uses TRBV12-3 or TRBV12-4 and TRBJ2-1, with 13 bases that match TRBD2. The CDR3 extends over 14 amino acids. With 7 bases clipped from V and 5 bases from J, the junction kept 2 bases outside the gene matches.

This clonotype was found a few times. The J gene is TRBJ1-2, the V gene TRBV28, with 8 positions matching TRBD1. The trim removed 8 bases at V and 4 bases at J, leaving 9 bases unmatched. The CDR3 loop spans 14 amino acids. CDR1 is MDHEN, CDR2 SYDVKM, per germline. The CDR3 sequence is CASVDRGTTYGYTF. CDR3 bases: TGTGCCAGCGTCGACAGGGGAACGACCTATGGCTACACCTTC.

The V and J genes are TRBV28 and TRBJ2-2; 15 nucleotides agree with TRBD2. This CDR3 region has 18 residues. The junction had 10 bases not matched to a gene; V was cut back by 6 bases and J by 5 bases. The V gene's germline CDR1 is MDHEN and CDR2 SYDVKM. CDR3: CASSPQPGTSGRTGELFF. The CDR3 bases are TGTGCCAGCAGCCCCCAGCCCGGGACTAGCGGGAGGACCGGGGAGCTGTTTTTT. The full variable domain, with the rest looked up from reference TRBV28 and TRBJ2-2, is DVKVTQSSRYLVKRTGEKVFLECVQDMDHENMFWYRQDPGLGLRLIYFSYDVKMKEKGDIPEGYSVSREKKERFSLILESASTNQTSMYLCASSPQPGTSGRTGELFFGEGSRLTVL.

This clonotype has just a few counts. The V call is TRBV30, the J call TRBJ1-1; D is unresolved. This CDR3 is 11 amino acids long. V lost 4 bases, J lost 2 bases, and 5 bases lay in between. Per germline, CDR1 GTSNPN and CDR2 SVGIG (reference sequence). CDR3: CAWKGNTEAFF. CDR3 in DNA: TGTGCCTGGAAGGGTAACACTGAAGCTTTCTTT.

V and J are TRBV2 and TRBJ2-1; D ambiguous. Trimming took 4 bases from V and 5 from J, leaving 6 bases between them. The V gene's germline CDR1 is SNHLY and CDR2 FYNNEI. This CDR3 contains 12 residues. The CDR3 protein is CASSVTDNEQFF. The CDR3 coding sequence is TGTGCCAGCAGTGTTACGGACAATGAGCAGTTCTTC. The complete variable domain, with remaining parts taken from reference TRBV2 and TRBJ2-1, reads EPEVTQTPSHQVTQMGQEVILRCVPISNHLYFYWYRQILGQKVEFLVSFYNNEISEKSEIFDDQFSVERPDGSNFTLKIRSTKLEDSAMYFCASSVTDNEQFFGPGTRLTVL.

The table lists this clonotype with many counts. The CDR3 DNA is TGCAGTGCACTGGGCGGGGCCACAGATACGCAGTATTTT. Translation: CSALGGATDTQYF. The chain recombines TRBV20-1 with TRBJ2-3, with D maybe TRBD2 (6 bases). The CDR3 has 13 residues. Germline lookup yields CDR1 DFQATT and CDR2 SNEGSKA (reference sequence). V lost 6 bases and J lost 2, with 12 bases in between.